This section outlines one T cell receptor (beta chain) sequence together with its context. The antigen it recognizes is unknown. Base quality data are lacking; no much larger clone is found one base away. The junction shows trimming of 4 bases on V and 7 bases on J, plus 10 bases between the germline ends. Taken from cysteine to phenylalanine, the CDR3 has 12 residues. Only the CDR3 region is kept as DNA, spanning 36 bases read in frame from base 1. The germline V gene supplies CDR1 MNHEY and CDR2 SVGAGI. According to the study, the label for this sample's time point signals: baseline before first vaccination. In light of the paper, this sample's treatment or condition label describes: meningococcal conjugate vaccine given as trial control. Vaccinee samples came from UK trials COV001 and COV002, including a single-blind randomized controlled phase 2/3 trial of AZD1222 (ChAdOx1 nCoV-19) in healthy adults. Trial participant PBMC samples were collected at day 0 and day 28 after the second dose for TCRbeta chain sequencing.

The CDR3 regions of human TCRbeta chains were subjected to immunosequencing. The study's processing was this. Repertoire TCRs were matched against a reference library of SARS-CoV-2-specific TCRs generated with the MIRA antigen-specificity platform. Breadth was defined as the fraction of unique TCRs that were SARS-CoV-2-associated, and depth was defined as the fraction of total T cells that were SARS-CoV-2-associated. Using the MIRA data, each spike-specific TCR was mapped to the spike region that the TCR reacts to and placed in a CD4 or CD8 class. Log10-transformed breadth and depth values were compared by one-way ANOVA with Sidak's multiple comparisons tests. TCRdb provides this immuneACCESS table in a form limited to in-frame rearrangements. Some clones are lacking; in checked studies, under half of them reflect an unresolved V gene, and why the rest are absent is not known. V and J calls and clone size are copied from that table; D and trimming were computed from the DNA. Within this sample are approximately 200,000 clones, with about 89% of them counted one time only. 2.7% of the sample rests with the top ten.

This specimen belongs to a study of T cell responses to AZD1222 COVID-19 vaccine (dated by TCRdb to 2020 to 2023). With regard to the full study: TCR sequencing was performed for about 250 trial participants, of whom roughly 200 were given two doses of AZD1222 and some 26 were given two doses of MenACWY control vaccine. Trial participants were enrolled by age into 18-55, 56-69 and 70-plus year subgroups, with roughly 160, 29 and 62 TCR-sequenced participants respectively.

Broad study findings and their caveats: Participants were mostly white British, with more females than males. The authors suggested clonal diversity may have been underestimated. Conclusions about previously exposed vaccinees are limited, since just 5 to 7 AZD1222 recipients were seropositive for SARS-CoV-2 at baseline. After two AZD1222 doses, both the breadth and the depth of spike-specific TCRs were significantly higher than at day 0 and than in MenACWY recipients. The vaccine-associated CD4 TCRs covered the entire spike protein, and the dominant responses fell in regions 160-218 and 743-854. No day 14 peak-response samples were available, so repertoires were characterized only after the peak T cell response. In the small 56-69-year group, the increase in depth fell short of significance, most likely because of low power. Reportedly, close to half of the unique spike-specific TCRs recognized epitopes lying outside the regions that are mutated in the B.1.351 and B.1.1.7 variants.

The sequencing here drew on peripheral blood, taken on day 0 of MenACWY control vaccination. This TCR derives from an adult in good health. The receptor chain draws on TRBV6-5 and TRBJ1-1, with no D gene named confidently. DNA sequence: TGTGCCAGCAGTTCAAGGTACAGTGAAGCTTTCTTT. This translates into CASSSRYSEAFF.